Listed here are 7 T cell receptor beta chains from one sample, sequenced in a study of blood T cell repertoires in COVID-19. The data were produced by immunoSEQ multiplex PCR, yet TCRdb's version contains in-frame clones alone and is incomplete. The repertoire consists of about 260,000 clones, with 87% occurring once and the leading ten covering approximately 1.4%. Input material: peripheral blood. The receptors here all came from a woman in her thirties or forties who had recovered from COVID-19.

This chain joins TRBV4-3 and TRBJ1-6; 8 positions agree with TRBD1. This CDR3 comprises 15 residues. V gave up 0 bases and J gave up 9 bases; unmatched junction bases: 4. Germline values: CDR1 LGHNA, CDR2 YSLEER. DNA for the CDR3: TGCGCCAGCAGCCAAGAGGGACAGGAGAGTTCACCCCTCCACTTT. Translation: CASSQEGQESSPLHF.

CDR3 loop: CASSPWTSYEQYF. CDR3 bases: TGTGCCAGCAGTCCCTGGACTAGTTACGAGCAGTACTTC. The V call is TRBV27, the J call TRBJ2-7; 7 bases match TRBD2. J was trimmed by 4 bases and V by 5 bases; bases with no gene match: 5. The CDR3 has 13 amino acids. CDR1 and CDR2 (germline): MNHEY, SMNVEV (reference sequence).

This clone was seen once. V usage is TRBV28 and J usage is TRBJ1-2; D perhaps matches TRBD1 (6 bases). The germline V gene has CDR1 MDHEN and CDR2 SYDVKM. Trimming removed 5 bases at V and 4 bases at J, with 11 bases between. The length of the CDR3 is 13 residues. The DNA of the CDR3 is TGTGCCAGCAGTCCTAACAGGGTCTATGGCTACACCTTC. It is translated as CASSPNRVYGYTF.

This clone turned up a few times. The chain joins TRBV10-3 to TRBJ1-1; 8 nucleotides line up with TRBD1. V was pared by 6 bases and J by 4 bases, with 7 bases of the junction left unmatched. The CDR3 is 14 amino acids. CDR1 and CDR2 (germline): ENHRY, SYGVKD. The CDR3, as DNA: TGTGCCATCAGAGCGACAGGGGTAAGCACTGAAGCTTTCTTT. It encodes CAIRATGVSTEAFF.

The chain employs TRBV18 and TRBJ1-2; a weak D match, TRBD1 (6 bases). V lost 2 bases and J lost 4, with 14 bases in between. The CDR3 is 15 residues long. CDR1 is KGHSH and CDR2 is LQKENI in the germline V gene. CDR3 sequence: CASSPSGVGAYGYTF. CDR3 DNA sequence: TGTGCCAGCTCACCATCAGGGGTGGGGGCCTATGGCTACACCTTC.

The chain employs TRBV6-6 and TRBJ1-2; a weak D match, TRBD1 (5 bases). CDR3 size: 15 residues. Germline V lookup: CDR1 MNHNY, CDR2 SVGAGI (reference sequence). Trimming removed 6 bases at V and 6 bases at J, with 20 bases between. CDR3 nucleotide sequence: TGTGCCAGCAGATACCAGGGAGGGTATGAGGATGGCTACACCTTC. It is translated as CASRYQGGYEDGYTF.

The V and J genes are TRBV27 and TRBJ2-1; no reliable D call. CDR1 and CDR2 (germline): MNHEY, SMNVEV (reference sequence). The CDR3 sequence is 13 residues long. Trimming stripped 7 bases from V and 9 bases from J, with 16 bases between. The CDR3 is CASKPQPGGEQFF. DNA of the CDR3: TGTGCCAGCAAGCCTCAACCTGGTGGTGAGCAGTTCTTC.